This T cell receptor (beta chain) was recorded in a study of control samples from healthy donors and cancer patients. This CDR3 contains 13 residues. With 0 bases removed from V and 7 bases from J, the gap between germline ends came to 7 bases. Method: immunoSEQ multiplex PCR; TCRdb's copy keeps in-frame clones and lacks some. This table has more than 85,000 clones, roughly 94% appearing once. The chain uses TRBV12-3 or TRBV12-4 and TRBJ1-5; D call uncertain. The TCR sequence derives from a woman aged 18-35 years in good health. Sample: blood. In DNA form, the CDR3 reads TGTGCCAGCAGTTTAGCAGGGCAGCAGCCCCAGCATTTT. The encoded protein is CASSLAGQQPQHF.